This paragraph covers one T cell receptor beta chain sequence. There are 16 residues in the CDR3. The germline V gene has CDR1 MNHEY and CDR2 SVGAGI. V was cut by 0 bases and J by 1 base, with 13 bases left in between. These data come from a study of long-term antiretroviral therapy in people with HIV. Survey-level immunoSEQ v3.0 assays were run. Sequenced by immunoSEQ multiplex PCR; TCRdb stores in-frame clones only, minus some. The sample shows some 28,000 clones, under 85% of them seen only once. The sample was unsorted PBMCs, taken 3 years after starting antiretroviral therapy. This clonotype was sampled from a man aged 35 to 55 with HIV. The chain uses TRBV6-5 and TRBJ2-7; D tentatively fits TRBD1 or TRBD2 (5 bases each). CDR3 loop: CASSYSWGSFSYEQYF. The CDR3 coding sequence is TGTGCCAGCAGTTACTCGTGGGGGTCCTTTTCCTACGAGCAGTACTTC.